The TCR beta chain under discussion was sequenced for a study of PD-1 blockade in mismatch repair-deficient tumors. Whole-study findings and limits: Tumor-resident clones, often undetectable pretreatment in blood, expanded then contracted after pembrolizumab.

The CDR3 is made up of 14 amino acids. The germline V gene has CDR1 MDHEN and CDR2 SYDVKM. V lost 5 bases and J 4 bases, leaving 14 bases between the germline ends. Sequencing used immunoSEQ multiplex PCR; TCRdb keeps in-frame clones, though not all of them. The repertoire holds 60,000 to 65,000 clones, 88% seen once, with approximately 13% in the top ten. Three pembrolizumab responders had their TCRs sequenced. As to this clone: What it binds is unknown.

Sequencing was performed on peripheral blood, taken 52 weeks after starting pembrolizumab. The sequence came from an adult with mismatch repair-deficient cancer. The chain carries TRBV28 and TRBJ2-5, with D possibly TRBD2 on 6 matching bases. CDR3 sequence: CASSRNRGGETQYF. In DNA form, the CDR3 reads TGTGCCAGCAGTCGCAATCGGGGAGGAGAGACCCAGTACTTC.